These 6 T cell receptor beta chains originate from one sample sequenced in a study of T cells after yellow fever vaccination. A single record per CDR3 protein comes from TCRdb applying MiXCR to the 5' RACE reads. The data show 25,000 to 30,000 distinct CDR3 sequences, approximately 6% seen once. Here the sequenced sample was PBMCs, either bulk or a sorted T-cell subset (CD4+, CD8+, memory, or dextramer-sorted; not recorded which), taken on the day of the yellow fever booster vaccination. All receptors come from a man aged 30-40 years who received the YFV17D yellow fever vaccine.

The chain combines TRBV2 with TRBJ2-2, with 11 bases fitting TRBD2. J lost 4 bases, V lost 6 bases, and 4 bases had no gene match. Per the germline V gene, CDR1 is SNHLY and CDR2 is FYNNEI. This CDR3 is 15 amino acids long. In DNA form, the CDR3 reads TGTGCCAGCAGGGGGACTAGCGGAGCCACCGGGGAGCTGTTTTTT. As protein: CASRGTSGATGELFF. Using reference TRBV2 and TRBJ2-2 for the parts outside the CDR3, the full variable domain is EPEVTQTPSHQVTQMGQEVILRCVPISNHLYFYWYRQILGQKVEFLVSFYNNEISEKSEIFDDQFSVERPDGSNFTLKIRSTKLEDSAMYFCASRGTSGATGELFFGEGSRLTVL.

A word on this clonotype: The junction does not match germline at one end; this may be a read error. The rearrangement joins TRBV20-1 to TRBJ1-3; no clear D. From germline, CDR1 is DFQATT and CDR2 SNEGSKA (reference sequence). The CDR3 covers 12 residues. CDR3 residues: CSAGSSGNSIYF. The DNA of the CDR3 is TGCAGTGCGGGATCCTCTGGAAACTCCATATATTTT.

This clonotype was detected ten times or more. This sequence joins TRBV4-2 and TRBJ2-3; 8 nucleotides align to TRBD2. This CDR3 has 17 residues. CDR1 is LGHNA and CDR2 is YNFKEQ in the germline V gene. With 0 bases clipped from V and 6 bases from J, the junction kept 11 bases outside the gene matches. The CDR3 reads CASSQEGRGLAADTQYF. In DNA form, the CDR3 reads TGTGCCAGCAGCCAAGAAGGGCGCGGACTAGCTGCCGATACGCAGTATTTT.

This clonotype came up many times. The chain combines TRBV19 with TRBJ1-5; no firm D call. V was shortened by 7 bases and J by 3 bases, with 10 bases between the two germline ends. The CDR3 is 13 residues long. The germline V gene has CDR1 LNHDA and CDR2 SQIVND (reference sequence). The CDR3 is CASNTETNQPQHF. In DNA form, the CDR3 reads TGTGCCAGTAATACAGAGACCAATCAGCCCCAGCATTTT.

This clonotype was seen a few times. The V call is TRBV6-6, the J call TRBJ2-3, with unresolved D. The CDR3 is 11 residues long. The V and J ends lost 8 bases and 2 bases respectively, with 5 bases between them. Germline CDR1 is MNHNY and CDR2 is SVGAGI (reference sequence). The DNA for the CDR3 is TGTGCCAGCCAGTTCACAGATACGCAGTATTTT. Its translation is CASQFTDTQYF.

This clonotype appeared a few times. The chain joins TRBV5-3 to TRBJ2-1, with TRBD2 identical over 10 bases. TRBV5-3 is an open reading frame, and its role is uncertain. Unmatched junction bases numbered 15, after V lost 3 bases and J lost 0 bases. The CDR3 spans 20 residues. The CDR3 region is CARSSGWEREGLLSYNEQFF. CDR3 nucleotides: TGTGCCAGAAGCTCGGGATGGGAGCGGGAGGGCCTCCTCTCCTACAATGAGCAGTTCTTC.